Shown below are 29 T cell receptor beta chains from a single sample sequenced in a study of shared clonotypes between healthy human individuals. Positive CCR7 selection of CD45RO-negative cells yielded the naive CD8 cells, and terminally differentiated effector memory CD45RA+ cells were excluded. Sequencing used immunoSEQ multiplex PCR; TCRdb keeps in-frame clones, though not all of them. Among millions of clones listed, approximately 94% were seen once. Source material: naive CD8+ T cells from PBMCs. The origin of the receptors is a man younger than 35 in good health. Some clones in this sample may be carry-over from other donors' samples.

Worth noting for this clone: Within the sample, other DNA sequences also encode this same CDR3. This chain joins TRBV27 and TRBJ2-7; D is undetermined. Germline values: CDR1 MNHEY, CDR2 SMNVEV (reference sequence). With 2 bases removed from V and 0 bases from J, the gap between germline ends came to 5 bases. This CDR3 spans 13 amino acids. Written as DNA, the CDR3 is TGTGCCAGCAGTTTAACAAACTCCTACGAGCAGTACTTC. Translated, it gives CASSLTNSYEQYF.

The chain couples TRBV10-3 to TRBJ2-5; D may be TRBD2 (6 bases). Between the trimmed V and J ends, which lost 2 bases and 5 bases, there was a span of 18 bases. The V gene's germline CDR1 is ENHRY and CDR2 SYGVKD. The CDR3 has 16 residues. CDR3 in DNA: TGTGCCATCAGTGAGCCCGGGACTGGCCGGTGGGAGACCCAGTACTTC. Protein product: CAISEPGTGRWETQYF.

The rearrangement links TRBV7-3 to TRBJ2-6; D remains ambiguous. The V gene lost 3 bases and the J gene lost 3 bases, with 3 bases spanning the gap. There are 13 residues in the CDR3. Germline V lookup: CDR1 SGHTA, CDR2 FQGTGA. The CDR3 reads CASSFGGANVLTF. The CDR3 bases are TGTGCCAGCAGCTTCGGTGGGGCCAACGTCCTGACTTTC.

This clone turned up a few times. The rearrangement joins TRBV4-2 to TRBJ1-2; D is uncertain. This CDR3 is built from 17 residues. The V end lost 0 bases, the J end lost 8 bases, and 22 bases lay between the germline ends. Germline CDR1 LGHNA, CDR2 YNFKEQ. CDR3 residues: CASSQDVREALWLGYTF. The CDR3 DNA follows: TGTGCCAGCAGCCAAGATGTGAGAGAGGCCCTATGGCTGGGCTACACCTTC.

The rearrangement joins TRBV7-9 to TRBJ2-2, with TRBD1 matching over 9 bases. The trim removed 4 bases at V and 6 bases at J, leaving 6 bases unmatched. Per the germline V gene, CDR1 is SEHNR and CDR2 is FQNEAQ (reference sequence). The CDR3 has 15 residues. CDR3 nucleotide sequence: TGTGCCAGCAGCTGGGGGACAGGGAGCTCCGGGGAGCTGTTTTTT. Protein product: CASSWGTGSSGELFF.

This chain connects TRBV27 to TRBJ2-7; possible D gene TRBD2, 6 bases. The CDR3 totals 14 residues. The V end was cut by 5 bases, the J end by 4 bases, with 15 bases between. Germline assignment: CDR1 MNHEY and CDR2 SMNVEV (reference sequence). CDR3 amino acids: CASSDADGLYEQYF. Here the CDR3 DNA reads TGTGCCAGCAGTGACGCGGACGGACTATACGAGCAGTACTTC.

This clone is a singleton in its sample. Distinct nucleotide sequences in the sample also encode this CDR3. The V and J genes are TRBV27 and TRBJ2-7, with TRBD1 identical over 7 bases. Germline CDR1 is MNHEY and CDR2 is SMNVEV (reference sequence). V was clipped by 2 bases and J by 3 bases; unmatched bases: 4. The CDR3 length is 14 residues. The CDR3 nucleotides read TGTGCCAGCAGTTTAGGGACAGTCAGCTACGAGCAGTACTTC. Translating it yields CASSLGTVSYEQYF.

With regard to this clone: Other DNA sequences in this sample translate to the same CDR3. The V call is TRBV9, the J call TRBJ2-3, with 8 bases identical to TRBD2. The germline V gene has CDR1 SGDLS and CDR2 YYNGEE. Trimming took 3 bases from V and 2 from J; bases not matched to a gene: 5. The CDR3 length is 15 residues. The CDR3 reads CASSAGRGITDTQYF. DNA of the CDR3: TGTGCCAGCAGCGCCGGGAGGGGGATCACAGATACGCAGTATTTT. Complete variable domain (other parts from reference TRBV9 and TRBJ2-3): DSGVTQTPKHLITATGQRVTLRCSPRSGDLSVYWYQQSLDQGLQFLIQYYNGEERAKGNILERFSAQQFPDLHSELNLSSLELGDSALYFCASSAGRGITDTQYFGPGTRLTVL.

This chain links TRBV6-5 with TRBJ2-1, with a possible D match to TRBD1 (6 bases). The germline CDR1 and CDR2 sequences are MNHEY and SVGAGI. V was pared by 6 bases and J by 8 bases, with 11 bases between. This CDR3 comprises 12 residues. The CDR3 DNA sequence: TGTGCCAGCAGAACCTACAGGGATGAGCAGTTCTTC. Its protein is CASRTYRDEQFF.

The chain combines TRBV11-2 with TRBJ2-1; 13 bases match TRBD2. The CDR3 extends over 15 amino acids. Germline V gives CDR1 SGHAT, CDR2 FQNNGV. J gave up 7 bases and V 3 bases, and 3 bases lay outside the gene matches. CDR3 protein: CASSFWTSGSNEQFF. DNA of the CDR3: TGTGCCAGCAGCTTTTGGACTAGCGGGAGTAATGAGCAGTTCTTC.

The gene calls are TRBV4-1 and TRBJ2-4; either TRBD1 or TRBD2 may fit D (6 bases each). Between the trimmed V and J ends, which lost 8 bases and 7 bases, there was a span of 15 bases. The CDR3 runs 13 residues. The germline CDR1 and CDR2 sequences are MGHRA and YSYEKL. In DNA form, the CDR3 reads TGCGCCAGCCGGGGAGTCGGGGGCAACATTCAGTACTTC. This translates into CASRGVGGNIQYF.

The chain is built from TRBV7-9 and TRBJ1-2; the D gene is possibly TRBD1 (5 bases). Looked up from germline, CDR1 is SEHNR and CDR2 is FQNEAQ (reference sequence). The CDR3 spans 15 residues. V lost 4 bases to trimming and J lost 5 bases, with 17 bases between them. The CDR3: CASSSSGTVLYGYTF. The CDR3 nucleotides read TGTGCCAGCAGCTCGTCCGGGACCGTACTATATGGCTACACCTTC.

The chain's CDR3 is CASSLDGRAGSEQYF. CDR3 bases: TGTGCCAGCAGCTTAGATGGCAGGGCGGGAAGCGAGCAGTACTTC. The genes are TRBV7-9 and TRBJ2-7; maybe TRBD2 (6 bases). The V end lost 1 base, the J end lost 6 bases, and 16 bases lay between the germline ends. The CDR3 is 15 amino acids. Germline CDR1 is SEHNR and CDR2 is FQNEAQ (reference sequence).

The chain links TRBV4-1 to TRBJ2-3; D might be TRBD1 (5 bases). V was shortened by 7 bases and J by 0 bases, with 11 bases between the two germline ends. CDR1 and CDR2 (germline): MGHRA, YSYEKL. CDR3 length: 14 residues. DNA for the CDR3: TGCGCCAGCACAGGGCCGACTAGCACAGATACGCAGTATTTT. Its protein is CASTGPTSTDTQYF.

The CDR3 protein is CASSLDPSAAPGGYGYTF. CDR3 in DNA: TGTGCCAGCAGCTTAGATCCTTCGGCGGCACCGGGGGGCTATGGCTACACCTTC. This chain links TRBV11-2 with TRBJ1-2; perhaps TRBD1 as D (5 bases). Trimming removed 0 bases at V and 4 bases at J, with 21 bases between. Per germline, CDR1 SGHAT and CDR2 FQNNGV. CDR3 length: 18 amino acids.

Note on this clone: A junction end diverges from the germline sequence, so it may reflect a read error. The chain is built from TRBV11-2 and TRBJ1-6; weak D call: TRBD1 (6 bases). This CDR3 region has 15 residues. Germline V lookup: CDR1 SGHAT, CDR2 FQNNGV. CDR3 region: CASSFPGASNSPLHF. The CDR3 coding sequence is TGTGCCAGCAGCTTCCCGGGGGCTTCAAATTCCCCCCTCCACTTT.

CDR3 DNA: TGTGCCAGCAGCGTAGGTAGCACGATCAATATGTTGTGGACAGATACGCAGTATTTT. This sequence encodes CASSVGSTINMLWTDTQYF. V and J are TRBV9 and TRBJ2-3; no clear D gene. The CDR3 has 19 amino acids. Per germline, CDR1 SGDLS and CDR2 YYNGEE. Trimming shortened V by 0 bases and J by 3 bases, and 23 bases separated the two germline ends.

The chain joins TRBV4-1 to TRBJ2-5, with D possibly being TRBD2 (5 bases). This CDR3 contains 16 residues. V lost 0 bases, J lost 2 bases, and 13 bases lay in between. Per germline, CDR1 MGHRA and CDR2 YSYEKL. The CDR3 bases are TGCGCCAGCAGCCAAGATGGGTCAAGCGGTCAAGAGACCCAGTACTTC. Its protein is CASSQDGSSGQETQYF.

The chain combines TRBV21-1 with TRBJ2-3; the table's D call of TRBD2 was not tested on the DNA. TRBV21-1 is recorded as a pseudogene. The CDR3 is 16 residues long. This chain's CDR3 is CASTKCGTPPPNTQYF. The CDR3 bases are TGTGCCAGCACCAAATGCGGGACTCCCCCCCCAAATACGCAGTATTTT.

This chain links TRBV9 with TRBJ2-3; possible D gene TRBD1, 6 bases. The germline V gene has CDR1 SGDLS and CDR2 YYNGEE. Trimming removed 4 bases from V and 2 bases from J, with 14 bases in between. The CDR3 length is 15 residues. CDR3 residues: CASSPRQVITDTQYF. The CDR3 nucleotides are TGTGCCAGCAGCCCAAGACAGGTAATCACAGATACGCAGTATTTT.

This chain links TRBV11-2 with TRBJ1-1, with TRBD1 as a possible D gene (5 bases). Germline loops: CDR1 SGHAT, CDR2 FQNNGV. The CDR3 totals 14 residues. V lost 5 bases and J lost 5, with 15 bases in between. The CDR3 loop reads CASSGREKGTEAFF. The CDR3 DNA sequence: TGTGCCAGCAGCGGGAGGGAAAAGGGGACTGAAGCTTTCTTT.

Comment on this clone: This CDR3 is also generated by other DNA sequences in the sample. CDR3 region: CATSRDGTDQETQYF. DNA of the CDR3: TGTGCCACCAGCAGGGACGGGACAGACCAAGAGACCCAGTACTTC. V gene TRBV15 combines with J gene TRBJ2-5; 7 bases line up with TRBD1. Germline V gene sequence: CDR1 LNHNV, CDR2 YYDKDF (reference sequence). CDR3 length: 15 residues. Germline trimming cut 3 bases from V and 0 bases from J; bases unmatched to any gene: 4.

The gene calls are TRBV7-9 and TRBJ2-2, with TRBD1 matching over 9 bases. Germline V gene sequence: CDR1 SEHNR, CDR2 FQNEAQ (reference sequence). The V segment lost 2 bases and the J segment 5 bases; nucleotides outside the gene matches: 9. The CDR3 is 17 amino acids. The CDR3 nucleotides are TGTGCCAGCAGCTTACGTCTGGGACAGGGTACGACCGGGGAGCTGTTTTTT. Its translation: CASSLRLGQGTTGELFF.

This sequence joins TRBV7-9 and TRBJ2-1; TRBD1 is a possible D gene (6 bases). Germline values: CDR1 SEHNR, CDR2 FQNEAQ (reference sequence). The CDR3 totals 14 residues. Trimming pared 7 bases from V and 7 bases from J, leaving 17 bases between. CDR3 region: CASTWQGSTNEQFF. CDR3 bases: TGTGCCAGCACTTGGCAGGGGTCAACGAATGAGCAGTTCTTC.

The CDR3 DNA sequence: TGTGCCAGCAGCGCCCCCATCAGGGATGAGCAGTTCTTC. Amino acid sequence: CASSAPIRDEQFF. This chain links TRBV9 with TRBJ2-1, with D maybe TRBD1 (5 bases). CDR1 is SGDLS, CDR2 YYNGEE, per germline. This CDR3 contains 13 residues. V was trimmed by 3 bases and J by 8 bases, leaving 12 bases between them.

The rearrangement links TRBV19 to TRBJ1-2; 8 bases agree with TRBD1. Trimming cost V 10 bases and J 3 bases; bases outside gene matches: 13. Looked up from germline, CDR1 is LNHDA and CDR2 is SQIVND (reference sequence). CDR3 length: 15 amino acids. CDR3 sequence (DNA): TGTGCCACAAAACCCCCCGGACAGGGATACTATGGCTACACCTTC. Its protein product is CATKPPGQGYYGYTF.

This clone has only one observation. The CDR3 protein is CATRGSYNEQFF. The CDR3 DNA reads as TGTGCCACCCGGGGCTCCTACAATGAGCAGTTCTTC. This sequence joins TRBV27 and TRBJ2-1; TRBD2 is a possible D gene (5 bases). V was trimmed by 10 bases and J by 0 bases, leaving 7 bases between them. Looked up from germline, CDR1 is MNHEY and CDR2 is SMNVEV (reference sequence). This CDR3 spans 12 amino acids.

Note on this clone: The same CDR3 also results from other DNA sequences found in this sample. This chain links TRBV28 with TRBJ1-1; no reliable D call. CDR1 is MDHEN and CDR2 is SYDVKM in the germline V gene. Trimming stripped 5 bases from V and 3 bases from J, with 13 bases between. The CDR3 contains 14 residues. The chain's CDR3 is CASSPPEGDTEAFF. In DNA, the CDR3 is TGTGCCAGCAGTCCCCCGGAGGGCGACACTGAAGCTTTCTTT.

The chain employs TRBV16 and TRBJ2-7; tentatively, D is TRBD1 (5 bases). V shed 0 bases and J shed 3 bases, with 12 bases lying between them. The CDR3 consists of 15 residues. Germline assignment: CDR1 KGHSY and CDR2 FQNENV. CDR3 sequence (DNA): TGTGCCAGCAGCCAATCTGGGAAAGGGGTCTACGAGCAGTACTTC. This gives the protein CASSQSGKGVYEQYF.